This T cell receptor beta chain was recorded in a study of blood T cell repertoires in COVID-19. Study as a whole: Sites in the United States, Italy and Spain provided acute and convalescent COVID-19 samples. PBMCs, B-cell-depleted T cells, or T cells provided the cDNA or gDNA that made up the material.

Methods used by the authors: Amplification with reference gene primers provided the estimates of nucleated cell counts. The repertoire was sequenced with immunoSEQ multiplex PCR; TCRdb's copy has only in-frame clones and lacks some. For V, J and clone size, that table is used; D and trimming come from the DNA. The table records around 260,000 clones, around nine tenths of them present only once. The V gene's germline CDR1 is MNHEY and CDR2 SVGAGI. V shed 0 bases, J shed 6 bases, and the junction held 2 bases outside the gene matches. CDR3 length equals 15 residues. This sequence was found in a man aged 40-50 years who had recovered from COVID-19. The V and J genes are TRBV6-5 and TRBJ2-2; 9 nucleotides match TRBD2. The sequenced sample consisted of peripheral blood. CDR3 coding DNA: TGTGCCAGCAGTTACTCGGGGACTAGCTCCGGGGAGCTGTTTTTT. Translating it yields CASSYSGTSSGELFF.